This is a list of T cell receptor beta chains from one sample in a study of T cells in localized non-small cell lung cancer. Some clones are missing from TCRdb's copy, which holds only in-frame ones; the method was immunoSEQ multiplex PCR. This table holds approximately 19,000 clones, 65% to 90% found once. The material sequenced was peripheral blood, taken before any cancer treatment. The receptors stem from a man aged 35 to 69 with stage I lung adenocarcinoma. The CDR3 runs from the conserved cysteine through the conserved F or W. The D gene is left open where the match is weak. Clone size is not always given. Where it is, it says once, few, many or a class for expanded clones.

D	V	size	J	CDR3	DNA
NA	TRBV28	NA	TRBJ2-5	CASSGRGLPAETQYF	TGTGCCAGCAGTGGGCGGGGGCTACCCGCGGAGACCCAGTACTTC
NA	TRBV28	NA	TRBJ1-5	CASTNWGIYSNQPQHF	TGTGCCAGCACGAACTGGGGAATTTATAGCAATCAGCCCCAGCATTTT
NA	TRBV6-4	NA	TRBJ2-7	CASNGHWDCEQYF	TGTGCCAGCAACGGGCACTGGGATTGCGAGCAGTACTTC
TRBD1	TRBV6-6	NA	TRBJ2-7	CASSPPGTGAYEQYF	TGTGCCAGCAGTCCACCCGGGACAGGGGCCTACGAGCAGTACTTC
NA	TRBV19	NA	TRBJ1-1	CASSYTSTAIHTEAFF	TGTGCCAGTAGCTACACTTCGACGGCTATCCACACTGAAGCTTTCTTT
TRBD1	TRBV6-6	NA	TRBJ2-3	CASRSGTGALGTQYF	TGTGCCAGCAGGTCCGGGACAGGGGCCCTGGGGACGCAGTATTTT
NA	TRBV7-2	NA	TRBJ2-7	CASSLGQGSSYEQYF	TGTGCCAGCAGCTTAGGGCAGGGGTCTTCCTACGAGCAGTACTTC
NA	TRBV7-3	NA	TRBJ2-6	CASSSGQPGANVLTF	TGTGCCAGCAGCTCAGGACAGCCCGGGGCCAACGTCCTGACTTTC
NA	TRBV5-1	NA	TRBJ2-2	CASSLENRAGELFF	TGCGCCAGCAGCTTGGAAAATCGGGCCGGGGAGCTGTTTTTT
TRBD2	TRBV5-1	NA	TRBJ2-3	CASSGGGSTDTQYF	TGCGCCAGCAGCGGGGGAGGGAGCACAGATACGCAGTATTTT
NA	TRBV6-8	few	TRBJ2-7	CARRDPCPLGGYEQYF	TGTGCCCGCCGCGACCCTTGCCCACTTGGGGGCTACGAGCAGTACTTC
NA	TRBV5-4	once	TRBJ1-1	CASSPPERTEAFF	TGTGCCAGCAGCCCACCAGAGAGGACTGAAGCTTTCTTT
TRBD1	TRBV9	NA	TRBJ2-5	CASSVGTVQETQYF	TGTGCCAGCAGCGTCGGGACAGTCCAAGAGACCCAGTACTTC
NA	TRBV4-1	NA	TRBJ2-1	CASSPRDLTRNEQFF	TGCGCCAGCAGCCCCCGGGACCTTACACGGAATGAGCAGTTCTTC
TRBD1	TRBV5-1	NA	TRBJ2-5	CASSLFTDRGDGTQYF	TGCGCCAGCAGCTTGTTCACCGACAGGGGAGACGGGACCCAGTACTTC
TRBD2	TRBV2	few	TRBJ2-3	CASRVGLAGESDTQYF	TGTGCCAGCAGGGTGGGGCTAGCGGGGGAAAGTGATACGCAGTATTTT
NA	TRBV28	NA	TRBJ2-5	CASSSWETQYF	TGTGCCAGCAGTTCTTGGGAGACCCAGTACTTC
NA	TRBV19	NA	TRBJ1-2	CASSTATNYGYTF	TGTGCCAGTAGTACAGCGACTAACTATGGCTACACCTTC
TRBD1	TRBV28	NA	TRBJ2-1	CASSYGTGTNYNEQFF	TGTGCCAGCAGTTATGGGACAGGTACTAACTACAATGAGCAGTTCTTC
TRBD2	TRBV10-1	NA	TRBJ2-7	CASSETSGRNEQYF	TGCGCCAGCAGTGAGACTAGCGGGAGAAACGAGCAGTACTTC
NA	TRBV12-2	NA	TRBJ2-3	CASRLVSSGESTDTQYF	TGTGCAAGTCGCTTAGTTTCCAGCGGGGAGAGCACAGATACGCAGTATTTT
NA	TRBV18	few	TRBJ1-1	CASSPGEGNTEAFF	TGTGCCAGCTCACCCGGGGAGGGGAACACTGAAGCTTTCTTT
TRBD2	TRBV29-1	NA	TRBJ2-2	CSVDVLLAGGGTGELFF	TGCAGCGTTGACGTCCTACTAGCGGGAGGGGGTACCGGGGAGCTGTTTTTT
TRBD1	TRBV27	NA	TRBJ2-5	CASSSGQGARETQYF	TGTGCCAGCAGTTCCGGACAGGGGGCCCGGGAGACCCAGTACTTC
TRBD2	TRBV7-2	few	TRBJ2-7	CASSLEGLASYEQYF	TGTGCCAGCAGCTTAGAGGGACTAGCGTCCTACGAGCAGTACTTC
TRBD2	TRBV7-9	NA	TRBJ2-3	CASSSGLDVGTQYF	TGTGCCAGCAGCTCGGGACTAGACGTCGGTACGCAGTATTTT
NA	TRBV28	NA	TRBJ2-7	CASRPGSYEQYF	TGTGCCAGCAGGCCGGGCTCCTACGAGCAGTACTTC
TRBD2	TRBV7-2	few	TRBJ2-5	CASSLARTSGVKTETQYF	TGTGCCAGCAGCTTAGCCCGGACTAGCGGGGTGAAAACGGAGACCCAGTACTTC
TRBD1	TRBV7-2	once	TRBJ1-3	CASSFRTGGLNTIYF	TGTGCCAGCAGCTTCAGGACAGGGGGCCTTAACACCATATATTTT
TRBD1	TRBV18	NA	TRBJ2-4	CASSPPRGTGKDIQYF	TGTGCCAGCTCACCACCCAGAGGGACAGGGAAGGACATTCAGTACTTC
TRBD1	TRBV2	NA	TRBJ1-2	CASSEKDRGDIDYGYTF	TGTGCCAGCAGTGAAAAGGACAGGGGCGATATTGACTATGGCTACACCTTC
NA	TRBV6-1	NA	TRBJ2-7	CASSEVETGVTEVPYEQYF	TGTGCCAGCAGTGAAGTCGAGACAGGCGTAACAGAAGTCCCGTACGAGCAGTACTTC
TRBD1	TRBV29-1	NA	TRBJ2-1	CSVDRQGTYNEQFF	TGCAGCGTTGACAGACAGGGGACCTACAATGAGCAGTTCTTC
TRBD2	TRBV5-8	NA	TRBJ2-7	CASSLLAGGDEQYF	TGTGCCAGCAGCTTGCTAGCGGGAGGGGACGAGCAGTACTTC
TRBD2	TRBV13	NA	TRBJ2-3	CASSSLAGAGDTQYF	TGTGCCAGCAGCTCCCTAGCGGGGGCCGGCGATACGCAGTATTTT
NA	TRBV4-2	NA	TRBJ2-2	CASSQGGATGELFF	TGTGCCAGCAGCCAGGGGGGGGCGACCGGGGAGCTGTTTTTT
NA	TRBV5-1	few	TRBJ1-1	CASSLGGPNTEAFF	TGCGCCAGCAGCTTGGGGGGCCCGAACACTGAAGCTTTCTTT
NA	TRBV25-1	NA	TRBJ2-3	CASSELTRKTDTQYF	TGTGCCAGCAGTGAACTCACTAGGAAGACAGATACGCAGTATTTT
NA	TRBV6-5	NA	TRBJ1-1	CASSPSWATNTEAFF	TGTGCCAGCAGTCCGAGCTGGGCTACCAACACTGAAGCTTTCTTT
NA	TRBV4-1	NA	TRBJ1-5	CASSPKTGQPQHF	TGCGCCAGCAGCCCGAAAACAGGTCAGCCCCAGCATTTT
NA	TRBV11-2	NA	TRBJ1-2	CASSFLRGGYGYTF	TGTGCCAGCAGCTTCTTGAGGGGCGGCTATGGCTACACCTTC
NA	TRBV5-4	NA	TRBJ1-2	CASSGDRLEGYTF	TGTGCCAGCAGCGGAGACAGGCTGGAGGGCTACACCTTC
TRBD2	TRBV6-5	NA	TRBJ2-7	CASSYGSSGYYEQYF	TGTGCCAGCAGTTACGGGTCTAGCGGATACTACGAGCAGTACTTC
TRBD1	TRBV29-1	NA	TRBJ2-2	CSVLRTGNTGELFF	TGCAGCGTTCTCCGGACAGGGAACACCGGGGAGCTGTTTTTT
NA	TRBV30	NA	TRBJ2-7	CAWKSRGYEQYF	TGTGCCTGGAAGAGTAGGGGCTACGAGCAGTACTTC
TRBD2	TRBV4-3	NA	TRBJ2-6	CASSQDPGGSGANVLTF	TGCGCCAGCAGCCAAGATCCGGGGGGCTCTGGGGCCAACGTCCTGACTTTC
NA	TRBV6-5	NA	TRBJ1-6	CASSEIDSPLHF	TGTGCCAGCAGTGAAATAGATTCACCCCTCCACTTT